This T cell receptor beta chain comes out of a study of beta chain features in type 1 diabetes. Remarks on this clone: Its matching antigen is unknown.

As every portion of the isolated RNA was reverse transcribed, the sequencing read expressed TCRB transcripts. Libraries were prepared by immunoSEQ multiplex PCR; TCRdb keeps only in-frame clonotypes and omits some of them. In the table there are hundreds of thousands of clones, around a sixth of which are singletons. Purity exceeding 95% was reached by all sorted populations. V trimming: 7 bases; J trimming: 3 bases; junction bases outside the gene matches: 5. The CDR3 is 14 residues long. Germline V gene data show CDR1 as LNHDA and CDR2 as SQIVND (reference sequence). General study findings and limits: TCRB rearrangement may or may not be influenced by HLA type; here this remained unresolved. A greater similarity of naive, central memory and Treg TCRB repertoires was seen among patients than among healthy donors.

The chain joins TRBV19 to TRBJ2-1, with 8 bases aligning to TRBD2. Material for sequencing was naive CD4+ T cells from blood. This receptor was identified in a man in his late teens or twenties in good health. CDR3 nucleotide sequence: TGTGCCAGTAAAGCTAGCGGGCTCTACAATGAGCAGTTCTTC. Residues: CASKASGLYNEQFF.